The next 6 T cell receptor beta chains were all read from a single sample in a study of control samples from healthy donors and cancer patients. Profiling relied on immunoSEQ multiplex PCR, and the TCRdb table lists in-frame clones only, not all of them. Of roughly 76,000 clones listed, around 94% are singletons. The specimen sequenced was blood. Every receptor here comes from a woman aged 40 to 50 in good health.

The chain links TRBV30 to TRBJ1-3; D call uncertain. The CDR3 contains 14 residues. Trimming cost V 0 bases and J 4 bases, with 10 bases left between them. CDR1 is GTSNPN, CDR2 SVGIG, per germline (reference sequence). The CDR3 DNA is TGTGCCTGGAGTGTAGGGAACGACGGAAACACCATATATTTT. Translated: CAWSVGNDGNTIYF.

The rearrangement uses TRBV3-1 (or the pseudogene TRBV3-2) and TRBJ1-1; TRBD1 might be the D (5 bases). CDR1 is LGHDT and CDR2 is YNNKEL in the germline V gene (reference sequence). This CDR3 comprises 12 residues. Trimming left V 5 bases short and J 5 bases short, with 9 bases between. CDR3 DNA sequence: TGTGCCAGCAGCATACGGGGGACTGAAGCTTTCTTT. Translation: CASSIRGTEAFF.

The chain uses TRBV12-3 or TRBV12-4 and TRBJ1-2; D not certain. The CDR3 consists of 10 residues. Trimming took off 2 bases at V and 5 bases at J, with 0 bases between the two ends. CDR3 DNA: TGTGCCAGCAGTTTATATGGCTACACCTTC. Its translation: CASSLYGYTF.

In nucleotides, the CDR3 is TGTGCCTGGAGTAGGGGCCAGCTCGATAATGAAAAACTGTTTTTT. This sequence encodes CAWSRGQLDNEKLFF. The V gene is TRBV30, the J gene TRBJ1-4; tentatively, D is TRBD1 (5 bases). The CDR3 sequence is 15 residues long. CDR1 and CDR2 (germline): GTSNPN, SVGIG (reference sequence). Trimming stripped 2 bases from V and 4 bases from J, with 14 bases between.

The rearrangement links TRBV5-1 to TRBJ2-7; 9 nucleotides match TRBD1. The CDR3 has 18 residues. V lost 0 bases, J lost 7 bases, and 17 bases stayed unmatched. Germline V gene data show CDR1 as SGHRS and CDR2 as YFSETQ. Here the CDR3 DNA reads TGCGCCAGCAGCTTGGCCCACTCCCGGGTACAGGGGGCAGGGGAGCAGTACTTC. It yields the protein CASSLAHSRVQGAGEQYF.

J is TRBJ1-3 and V is TRBV11-2; 7 bases line up with TRBD1. There are 15 residues in the CDR3. CDR1 and CDR2 (germline): SGHAT, FQNNGV. V shed 5 bases and J 0 bases; nucleotides not matched to a gene: 4. This chain's CDR3 is CASSPGGLSGNTIYF. The CDR3 bases are TGTGCCAGCAGCCCAGGGGGTCTCTCTGGAAACACCATATATTTT.